The sequence of this T cell receptor (beta chain) was determined in a study of T cells in Graves' hyperthyroidism and ophthalmopathy. This clonotype was seen many times. TCR beta CDR3 regions were amplified from RNA. First-round RT-PCR of the TCR CDR3 relied on the HTBI primer set. TCRdb called the multiplex PCR reads again in MiXCR, with one record for every CDR3 protein. The data show over 350,000 distinct CDR3 sequences, roughly 20% seen once. V lost 1 base to trimming and J lost 7 bases, with 4 bases between them. The CDR3 has 12 amino acids. The source of this sequence is a man younger than 35 with Graves' ophthalmopathy. The sequenced material came from blood. The V and J genes are TRBV12-3 or TRBV12-4 and TRBJ1-4; D unclear. CDR3 DNA sequence: TGTGCCAGCAGTTTAGGACCTGAAAAACTGTTTTTT. Translated, it gives CASSLGPEKLFF.